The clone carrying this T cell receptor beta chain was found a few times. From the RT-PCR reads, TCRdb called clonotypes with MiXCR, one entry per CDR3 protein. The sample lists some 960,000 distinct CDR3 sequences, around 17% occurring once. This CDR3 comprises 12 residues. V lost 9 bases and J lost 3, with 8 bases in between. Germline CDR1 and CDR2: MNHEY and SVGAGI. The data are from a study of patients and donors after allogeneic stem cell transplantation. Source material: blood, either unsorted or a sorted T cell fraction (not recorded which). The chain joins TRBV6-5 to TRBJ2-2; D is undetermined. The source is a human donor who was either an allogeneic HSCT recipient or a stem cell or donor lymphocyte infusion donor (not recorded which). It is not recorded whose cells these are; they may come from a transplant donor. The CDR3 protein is CARPLHTGELFF. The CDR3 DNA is TGTGCCAGGCCCCTCCACACCGGGGAGCTGTTTTTT.